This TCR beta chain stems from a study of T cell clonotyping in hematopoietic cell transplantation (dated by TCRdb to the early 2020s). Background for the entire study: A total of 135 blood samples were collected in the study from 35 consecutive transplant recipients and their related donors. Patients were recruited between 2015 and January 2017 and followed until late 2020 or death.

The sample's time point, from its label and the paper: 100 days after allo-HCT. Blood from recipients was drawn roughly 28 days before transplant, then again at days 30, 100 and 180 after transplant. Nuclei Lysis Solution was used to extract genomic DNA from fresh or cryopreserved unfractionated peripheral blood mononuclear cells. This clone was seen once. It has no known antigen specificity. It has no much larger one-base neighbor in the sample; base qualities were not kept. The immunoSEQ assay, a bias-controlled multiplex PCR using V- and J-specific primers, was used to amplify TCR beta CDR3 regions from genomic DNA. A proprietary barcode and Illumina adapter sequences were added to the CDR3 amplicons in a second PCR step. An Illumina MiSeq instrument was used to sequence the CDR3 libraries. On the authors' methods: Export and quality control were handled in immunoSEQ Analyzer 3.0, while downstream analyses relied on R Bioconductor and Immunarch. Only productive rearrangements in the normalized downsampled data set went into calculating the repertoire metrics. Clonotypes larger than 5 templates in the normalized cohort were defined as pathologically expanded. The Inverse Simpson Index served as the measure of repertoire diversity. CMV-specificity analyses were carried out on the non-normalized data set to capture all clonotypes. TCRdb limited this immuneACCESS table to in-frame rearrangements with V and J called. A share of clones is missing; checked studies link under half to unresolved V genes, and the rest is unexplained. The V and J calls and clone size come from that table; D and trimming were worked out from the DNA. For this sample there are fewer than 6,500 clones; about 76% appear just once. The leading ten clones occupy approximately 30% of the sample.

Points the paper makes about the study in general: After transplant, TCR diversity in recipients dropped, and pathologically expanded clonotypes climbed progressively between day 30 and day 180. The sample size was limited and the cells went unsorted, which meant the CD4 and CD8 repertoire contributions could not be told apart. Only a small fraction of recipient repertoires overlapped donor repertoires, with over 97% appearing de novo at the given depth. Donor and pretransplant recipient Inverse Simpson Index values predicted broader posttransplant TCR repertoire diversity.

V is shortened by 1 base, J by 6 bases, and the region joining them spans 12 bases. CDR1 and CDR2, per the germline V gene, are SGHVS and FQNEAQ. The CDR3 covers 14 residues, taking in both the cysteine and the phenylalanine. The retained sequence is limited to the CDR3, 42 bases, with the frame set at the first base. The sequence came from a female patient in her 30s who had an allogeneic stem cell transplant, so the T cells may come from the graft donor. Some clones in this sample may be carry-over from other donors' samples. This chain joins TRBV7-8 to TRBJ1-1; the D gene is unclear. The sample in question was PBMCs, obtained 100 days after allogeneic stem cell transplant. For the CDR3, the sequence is CASSLGQFGAEAFF. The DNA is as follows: TGTGCCAGCAGCTTAGGGCAGTTTGGCGCTGAAGCTTTCTTT.